Below, 8 T cell receptor beta chains from the same sample are listed, as sequenced in a study of blood T cells in healthy people across ages. The second PCR ran roughly 6 to 11 cycles with a sample-barcoded 5' primer and J-beta primers. TCRdb reprocessed the 5' RACE reads with MiXCR, giving one entry per CDR3 protein. The data show about 1.1 million distinct CDR3 sequences, roughly two fifths seen once. Input material: blood. The receptors come from a man aged 18 to 30 in good health.

This chain connects TRBV27 to TRBJ2-2; either TRBD1 or TRBD2 may fit D (5 bases each). CDR3 length: 16 amino acids. Between the trimmed V and J ends, which lost 5 bases and 1 base, there was a span of 14 bases. CDR1 and CDR2 (germline): MNHEY, SMNVEV (reference sequence). This chain's CDR3 is CASSLQGAQNTGELFF. The CDR3 bases are TGTGCCAGCAGTCTGCAGGGAGCGCAGAACACCGGGGAGCTGTTTTTT.

This clonotype has at least ten counts. The chain is built from TRBV10-3 and TRBJ1-4; maybe TRBD1 (6 bases). The germline V and J ends were trimmed by 7 bases and 5 bases, with 11 bases remaining between them. Germline V gene lookup returns CDR1 ENHRY and CDR2 SYGVKD. The CDR3 runs 13 residues. This CDR3 is CAITGTLNEKLFF. Written as DNA, the CDR3 is TGTGCCATCACCGGGACACTGAATGAAAAACTGTTTTTT.

This clonotype has only a few counts. The rearrangement links TRBV20-1 to TRBJ2-3, with a possible D match to TRBD2 (5 bases). The germline gives CDR1 DFQATT, CDR2 SNEGSKA (reference sequence). The CDR3 has 16 residues. V was shortened by 0 bases and J by 1 base, with 14 bases between the two germline ends. The CDR3 nucleotides are TGCAGTGCTAGAGACCTACTGAGCGGACGCACAGATACGCAGTATTTT. Residues: CSARDLLSGRTDTQYF.

This clonotype occurred once. The genes are TRBV6-5 and TRBJ2-2; perhaps TRBD2 as D (6 bases). This CDR3 is built from 16 residues. Germline V CDR1 and CDR2: MNHEY, SVGAGI. Trimming removed 8 bases at V and 0 bases at J, with 16 bases between. CDR3 DNA: TGTGCCAGCGGGAGGACCTCCCACTCGAACACCGGGGAGCTGTTTTTT. Protein sequence: CASGRTSHSNTGELFF.

V gene TRBV7-8 combines with J gene TRBJ2-1; 10 nucleotides agree with TRBD1. The CDR3 extends over 18 amino acids. Germline trimming cut 5 bases from V and 3 bases from J; bases unmatched to any gene: 13. The germline V gene has CDR1 SGHVS and CDR2 FQNEAQ. CDR3 sequence reads: CASSPPDGDRGFYNEQFF. The CDR3 coding sequence is TGTGCCAGCAGCCCCCCCGATGGGGACAGGGGATTCTACAATGAGCAGTTCTTC.

This clonotype was observed a handful of times. V gene TRBV6-6 combines with J gene TRBJ1-5, with TRBD1 matching 8 bases. Germline CDR1 MNHNY, CDR2 SVGAGI (reference sequence). The ends lost 4 bases at V and 7 bases at J; junction bases unmatched: 9. The CDR3 length is 15 residues. The CDR3 DNA reads as TGTGCCAGCAGTTCCGGACAGGGAGAGGTACAGCCCCAGCATTTT. This encodes CASSSGQGEVQPQHF.

The chain uses TRBV29-1 and TRBJ2-1, with D possibly TRBD1 on 6 matching bases. The J call may be in error: the DNA end matches TRBJ2-7 better. Germline CDR1 is SQVTM and CDR2 is ANQGSEA. This CDR3 spans 20 amino acids. As DNA, the CDR3 is TGCAGCGTTGAAGGGGGAGATAGGCAGGGTGGGGGCAGCTCCTACAATGAGCAGTACTTC. Translated, it gives CSVEGGDRQGGGSSYNEQYF.

This chain uses TRBV10-3 with TRBJ1-5; 9 bases agree with TRBD1. J gave up 2 bases and V 10 bases, and 6 bases lay outside the gene matches. Germline assignment: CDR1 ENHRY and CDR2 SYGVKD. The CDR3 loop spans 14 amino acids. The CDR3 here is CATRDRDGNQPQHF. As DNA, the CDR3 is TGTGCCACCCGGGACAGGGATGGCAATCAGCCCCAGCATTTT.